Described below is a single T cell receptor beta chain sequence and its context. This sample is drawn from a study of blood T cell repertoires in COVID-19. Assay used: immunoSEQ multiplex PCR; TCRdb lists only in-frame clones, some missing. The sample consists of about 200,000 clones, about 82% of them appearing once. Looked up from germline, CDR1 is SGHNT and CDR2 is YENEEA. This CDR3 region has 17 residues. J lost 0 bases, V lost 1 base, and 9 bases had no gene match. The TCR originated in a middle-aged man with acute COVID-19. V is TRBV11-3 and J is TRBJ2-7; 7 bases are a match to TRBD2. The sample comprised PBMCs or T cells enriched from blood (not recorded which). The CDR3 DNA reads TGTGCCAGCAGCTTAGCCATGGGGCTAGCGGACTCCTACGAGCAGTACTTC. This codes for CASSLAMGLADSYEQYF.